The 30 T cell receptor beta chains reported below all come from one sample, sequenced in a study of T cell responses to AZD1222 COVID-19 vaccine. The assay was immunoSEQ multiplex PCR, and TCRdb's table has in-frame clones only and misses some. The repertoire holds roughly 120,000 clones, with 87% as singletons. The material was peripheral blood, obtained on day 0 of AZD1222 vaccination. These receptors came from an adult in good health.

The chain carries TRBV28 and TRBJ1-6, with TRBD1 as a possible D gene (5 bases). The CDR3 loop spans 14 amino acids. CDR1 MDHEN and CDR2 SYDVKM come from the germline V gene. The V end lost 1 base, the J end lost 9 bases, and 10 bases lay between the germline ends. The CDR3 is CASSLSQGSSPLHF. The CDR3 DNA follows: TGTGCCAGCAGTTTATCGCAGGGTTCTTCACCCCTCCACTTT.

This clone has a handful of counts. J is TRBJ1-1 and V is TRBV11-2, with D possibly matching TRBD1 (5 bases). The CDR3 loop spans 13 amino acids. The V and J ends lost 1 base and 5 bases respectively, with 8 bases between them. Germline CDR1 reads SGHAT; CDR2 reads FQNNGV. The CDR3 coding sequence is TGTGCCAGCAGCTTAGCCAGGGAGACTGAAGCTTTCTTT. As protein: CASSLARETEAFF.

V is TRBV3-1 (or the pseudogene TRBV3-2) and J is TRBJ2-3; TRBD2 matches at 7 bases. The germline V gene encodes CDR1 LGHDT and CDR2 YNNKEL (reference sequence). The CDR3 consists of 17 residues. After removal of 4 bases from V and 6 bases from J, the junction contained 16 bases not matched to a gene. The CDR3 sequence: CASSPRLAPRVPDTQYF. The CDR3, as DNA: TGTGCCAGCAGCCCAAGACTAGCCCCTCGAGTCCCCGATACGCAGTATTTT.

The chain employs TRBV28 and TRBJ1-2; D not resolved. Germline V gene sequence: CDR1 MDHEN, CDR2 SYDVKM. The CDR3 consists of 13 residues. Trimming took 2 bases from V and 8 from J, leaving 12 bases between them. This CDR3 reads CASSLLRGQGYTF. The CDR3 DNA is TGTGCCAGCAGTTTACTAAGAGGGCAAGGCTACACCTTC.

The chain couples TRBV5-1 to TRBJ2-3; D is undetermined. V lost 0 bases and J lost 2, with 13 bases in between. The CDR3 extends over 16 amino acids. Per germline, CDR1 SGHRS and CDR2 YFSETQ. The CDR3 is CASSLGTAGPTDTQYF. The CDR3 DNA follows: TGCGCCAGCAGCTTGGGGACGGCCGGCCCCACAGATACGCAGTATTTT. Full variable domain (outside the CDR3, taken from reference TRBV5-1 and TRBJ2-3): KAGVTQTPRYLIKTRGQQVTLSCSPISGHRSVSWYQQTPGQGLQFLFEYFSETQRNKGNFPGRFSGRQFSNSRSEMNVSTLELGDSALYLCASSLGTAGPTDTQYFGPGTRLTVL.

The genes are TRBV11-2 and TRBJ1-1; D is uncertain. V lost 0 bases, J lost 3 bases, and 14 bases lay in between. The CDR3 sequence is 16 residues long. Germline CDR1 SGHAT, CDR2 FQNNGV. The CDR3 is CASSLEGPGSYTEAFF. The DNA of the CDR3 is TGTGCCAGCAGCTTAGAAGGTCCCGGCAGCTACACTGAAGCTTTCTTT.

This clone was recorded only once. The CDR3 DNA sequence: TGTGCCAGCAGCTCTAGCGGGGGGGCCAAGGAGCAGTACTTC. Translated, it gives CASSSSGGAKEQYF. The chain carries TRBV5-4 and TRBJ2-7, with 12 bases identical to TRBD2. Unmatched junction bases numbered 5, after V lost 3 bases and J lost 7 bases. The CDR3 runs to 14 residues. Germline values: CDR1 SGHNT, CDR2 YYREEE (reference sequence).

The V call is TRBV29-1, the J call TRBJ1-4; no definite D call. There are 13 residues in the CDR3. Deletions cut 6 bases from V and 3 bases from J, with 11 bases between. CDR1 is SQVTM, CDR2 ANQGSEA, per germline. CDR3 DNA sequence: TGCAGCGTACGGGCGTCGGCTAATGAAAAACTGTTTTTT. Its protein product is CSVRASANEKLFF.

This CDR3 is CASSSLGGESADTQYF. The CDR3 DNA reads as TGTGCCAGCAGCTCGCTCGGGGGGGAGTCGGCAGATACGCAGTATTTT. The rearrangement links TRBV5-6 to TRBJ2-3; 8 bases map to TRBD2. Germline values: CDR1 SGHDT, CDR2 YYEEEE. Germline trimming cut 3 bases from V and 4 bases from J; bases unmatched to any gene: 10. The CDR3 is 16 amino acids.

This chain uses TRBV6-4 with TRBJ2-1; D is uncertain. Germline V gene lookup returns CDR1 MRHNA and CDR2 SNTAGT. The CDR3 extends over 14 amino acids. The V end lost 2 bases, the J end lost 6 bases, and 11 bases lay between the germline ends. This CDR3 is CASSDVLGSNEQFF. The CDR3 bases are TGTGCCAGCAGTGACGTGTTGGGGTCCAATGAGCAGTTCTTC.

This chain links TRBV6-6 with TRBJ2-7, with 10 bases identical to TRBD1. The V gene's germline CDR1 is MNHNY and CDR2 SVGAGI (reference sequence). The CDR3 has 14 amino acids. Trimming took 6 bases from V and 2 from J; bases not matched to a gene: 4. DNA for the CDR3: TGTGCCAGCAGAACCGGGACAGGGGCCTACGAGCAGTACTTC. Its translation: CASRTGTGAYEQYF.

The CDR3: CASSKAGEITDTQYF. The CDR3 nucleotides are TGTGCCAGCTCCAAAGCGGGGGAAATCACAGATACGCAGTATTTT. The rearrangement uses TRBV2 and TRBJ2-3; 8 bases line up with TRBD2. After removal of 8 bases from V and 2 bases from J, the junction contained 9 bases not matched to a gene. Germline lookup yields CDR1 SNHLY and CDR2 FYNNEI. The CDR3 loop spans 15 amino acids.

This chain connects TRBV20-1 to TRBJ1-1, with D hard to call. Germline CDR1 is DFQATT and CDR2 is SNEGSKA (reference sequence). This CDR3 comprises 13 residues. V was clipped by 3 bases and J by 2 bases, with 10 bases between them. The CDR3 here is CSASLFFNTEAFF. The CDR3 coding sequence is TGCAGTGCTAGTCTTTTTTTCAACACTGAAGCTTTCTTT.

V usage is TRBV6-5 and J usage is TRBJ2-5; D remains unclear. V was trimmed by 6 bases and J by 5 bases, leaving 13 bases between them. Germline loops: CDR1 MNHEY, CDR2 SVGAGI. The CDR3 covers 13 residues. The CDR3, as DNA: TGTGCCAGCAGCCTCCCCGTTCGGGAGACCCAGTACTTC. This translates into CASSLPVRETQYF.

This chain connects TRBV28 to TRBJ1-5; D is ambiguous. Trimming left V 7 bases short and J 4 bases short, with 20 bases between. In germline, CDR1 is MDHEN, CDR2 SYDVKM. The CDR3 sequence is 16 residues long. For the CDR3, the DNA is TGTGCCAGCACCCCCAAAGCCGGACCGACTAATCAGCCCCAGCATTTT. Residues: CASTPKAGPTNQPQHF.

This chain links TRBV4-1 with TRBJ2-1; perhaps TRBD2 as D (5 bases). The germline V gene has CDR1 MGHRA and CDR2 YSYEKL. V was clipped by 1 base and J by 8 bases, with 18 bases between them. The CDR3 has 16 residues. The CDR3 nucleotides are TGCGCCAGCAGCCAAGCCCGAGCCCCGGGGTTGGATGAGCAGTTCTTC. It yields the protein CASSQARAPGLDEQFF.

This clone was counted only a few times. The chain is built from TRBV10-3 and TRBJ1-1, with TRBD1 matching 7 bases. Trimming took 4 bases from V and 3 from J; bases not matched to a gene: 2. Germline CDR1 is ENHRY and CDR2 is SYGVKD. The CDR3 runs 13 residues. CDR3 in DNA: TGTGCCATCAGTGCACAGGGGTACACTGAAGCTTTCTTT. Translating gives CAISAQGYTEAFF.

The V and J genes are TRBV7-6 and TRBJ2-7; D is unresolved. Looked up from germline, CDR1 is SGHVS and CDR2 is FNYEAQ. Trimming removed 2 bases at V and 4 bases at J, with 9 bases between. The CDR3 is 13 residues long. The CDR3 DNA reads TGTGCCAGCAGCTTAAGTCCCCAGTACGAGCAGTACTTC. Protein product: CASSLSPQYEQYF.

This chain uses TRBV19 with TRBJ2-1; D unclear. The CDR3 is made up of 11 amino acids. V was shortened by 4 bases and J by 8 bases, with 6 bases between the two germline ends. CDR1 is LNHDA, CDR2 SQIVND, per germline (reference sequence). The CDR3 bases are TGTGCCAGTAGTAATTTTGATGAGCAGTTCTTC. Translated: CASSNFDEQFF. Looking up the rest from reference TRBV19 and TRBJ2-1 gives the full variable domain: DGGITQSPKYLFRKEGQNVTLSCEQNLNHDAMYWYRQDPGQGLRLIYYSQIVNDFQKGDIAEGYSVSREKKESFPLTVTSAQKNPTAFYLCASSNFDEQFFGPGTRLTVL.

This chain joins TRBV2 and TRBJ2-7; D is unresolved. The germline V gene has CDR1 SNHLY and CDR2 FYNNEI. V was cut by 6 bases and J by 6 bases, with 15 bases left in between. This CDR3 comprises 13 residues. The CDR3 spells CASSVTLTGEQYF. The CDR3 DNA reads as TGTGCCAGCAGCGTGACCCTGACGGGCGAGCAGTACTTC.

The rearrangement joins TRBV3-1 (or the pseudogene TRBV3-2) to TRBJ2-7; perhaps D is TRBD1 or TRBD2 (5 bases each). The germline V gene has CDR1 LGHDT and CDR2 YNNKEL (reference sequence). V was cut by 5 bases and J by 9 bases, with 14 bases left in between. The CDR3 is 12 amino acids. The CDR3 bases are TGTGCCAGCAGCTTCGAGAGGGGCAGGCAGTACTTC. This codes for CASSFERGRQYF.

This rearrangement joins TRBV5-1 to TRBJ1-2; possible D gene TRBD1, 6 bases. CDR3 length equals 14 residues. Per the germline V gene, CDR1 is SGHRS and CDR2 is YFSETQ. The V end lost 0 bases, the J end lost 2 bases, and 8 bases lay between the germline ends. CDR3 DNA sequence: TGCGCCAGCAGCTTGGACAGGGAGAACTATGGCTACACCTTC. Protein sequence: CASSLDRENYGYTF.

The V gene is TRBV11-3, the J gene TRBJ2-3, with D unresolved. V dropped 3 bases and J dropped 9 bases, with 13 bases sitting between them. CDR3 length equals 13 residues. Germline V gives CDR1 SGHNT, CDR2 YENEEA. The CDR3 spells CASSLKSLATQYF. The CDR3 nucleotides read TGTGCCAGCAGCTTGAAGAGCCTGGCCACGCAGTATTTT.

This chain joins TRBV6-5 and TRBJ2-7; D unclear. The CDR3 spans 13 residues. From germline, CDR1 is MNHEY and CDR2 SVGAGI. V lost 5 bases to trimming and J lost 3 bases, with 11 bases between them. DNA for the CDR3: TGTGCCAGCAGTCTACCTCACAGCTACGAGCAGTACTTC. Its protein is CASSLPHSYEQYF.

The CDR3 DNA reads TGTGCCAGCTCACAGGGCAGGGACCATCAGCCCCAGCATTTT. Encoded protein: CASSQGRDHQPQHF. The chain is built from TRBV18 and TRBJ1-5; a possible D gene is TRBD1 (5 bases). The CDR3 covers 14 residues. Germline V CDR1 and CDR2: KGHSH, LQKENI. Trimming left V 4 bases short and J 5 bases short, with 12 bases between.

The CDR3 DNA is TGTGCCAGCAGCTCACCTAACGTTCAGGGATGGGGCACAGATACGCAGTATTTT. Translated: CASSSPNVQGWGTDTQYF. The chain is built from TRBV7-2 and TRBJ2-3; tentative D call: TRBD1 (5 bases). The CDR3 length is 18 residues. The germline gives CDR1 SGHTA, CDR2 FQGNSA. Trimming took off 4 bases at V and 1 base at J, with 21 bases between the two ends.

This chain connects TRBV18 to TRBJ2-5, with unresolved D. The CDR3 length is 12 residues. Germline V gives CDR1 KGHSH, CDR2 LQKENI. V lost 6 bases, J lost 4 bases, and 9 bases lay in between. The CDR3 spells CASSKDRETQYF. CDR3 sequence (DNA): TGTGCCAGCTCCAAGGACCGAGAGACCCAGTACTTC.

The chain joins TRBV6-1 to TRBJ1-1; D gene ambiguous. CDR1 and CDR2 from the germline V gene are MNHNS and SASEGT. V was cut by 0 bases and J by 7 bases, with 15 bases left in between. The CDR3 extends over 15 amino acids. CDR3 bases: TGTGCCAGCAGTGAAGCCCTCGAGACGGACCATGAAGCTTTCTTT. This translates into CASSEALETDHEAFF.

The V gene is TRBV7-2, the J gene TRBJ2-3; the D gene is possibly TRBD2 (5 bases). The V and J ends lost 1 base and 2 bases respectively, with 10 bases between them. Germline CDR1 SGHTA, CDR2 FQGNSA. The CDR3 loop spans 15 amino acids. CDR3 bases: TGTGCCAGCAGCTTAGACGTGACTAACACAGATACGCAGTATTTT. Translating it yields CASSLDVTNTDTQYF. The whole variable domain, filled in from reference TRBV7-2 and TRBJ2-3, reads GAGVSQSPSNKVTEKGKDVELRCDPISGHTALYWYRQSLGQGLEFLIYFQGNSAPDKSGLPSDRFSAERTGGSVSTLTIQRTQQEDSAVYLCASSLDVTNTDTQYFGPGTRLTVL.

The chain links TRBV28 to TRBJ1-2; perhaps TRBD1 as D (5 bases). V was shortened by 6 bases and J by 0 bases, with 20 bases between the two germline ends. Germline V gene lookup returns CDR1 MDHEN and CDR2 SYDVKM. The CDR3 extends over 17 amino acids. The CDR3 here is CASRNSRWGGTNYGYTF. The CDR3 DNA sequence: TGTGCCAGCAGGAATAGTAGGTGGGGGGGAACTAACTATGGCTACACCTTC.